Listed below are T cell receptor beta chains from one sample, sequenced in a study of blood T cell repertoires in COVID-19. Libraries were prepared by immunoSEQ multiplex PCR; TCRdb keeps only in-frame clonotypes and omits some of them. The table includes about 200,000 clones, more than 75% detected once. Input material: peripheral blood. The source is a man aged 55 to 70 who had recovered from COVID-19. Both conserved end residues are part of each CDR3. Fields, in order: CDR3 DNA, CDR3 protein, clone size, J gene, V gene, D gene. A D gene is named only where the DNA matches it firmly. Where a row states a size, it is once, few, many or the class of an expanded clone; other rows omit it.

TGTGCCAGCAGATCCACTGCTGCGCAGTATTTT,CASRSTAAQYF,-,TRBJ2-3,TRBV6-5,-
TGTGCCAGCAGCTTAGGGGCCACGGGACACAACTATGGCTACACCTTC,CASSLGATGHNYGYTF,once,TRBJ1-2,TRBV7-2,-
TGTGCCAGCAGTTCGTACAGGGGGCAGCGAGAGACCCAGTACTTC,CASSSYRGQRETQYF,-,TRBJ2-5,TRBV27,TRBD1
TGCGCCAGCAGTGAATCGTTAAATTACAATGAGCAGTTCTTC,CASSESLNYNEQFF,-,TRBJ2-1,TRBV10-1,-
TGTGCCAGCAGGAGAGAGGCCCAGGAGACCCAGTACTTC,CASRREAQETQYF,-,TRBJ2-5,TRBV2,-
TGTGCCAGCAATCGGGCCGAGGGCTACGAGCAGTACTTC,CASNRAEGYEQYF,-,TRBJ2-7,TRBV6-5,-
TGTGCCAGCAGTTACATTAGCGGGGGGCCGTCGGGTCAGTACTTC,CASSYISGGPSGQYF,-,TRBJ2-7,TRBV6-5,TRBD2
TGTGCCACCAGCAGAGAAAGGCGGGGGTTAGGAGAGCAGTACTTC,CATSRERRGLGEQYF,-,TRBJ2-7,TRBV15,TRBD2
TGCGCCAGCAGCGTGGGACAGGGGACCACTGAAGCTTTCTTT,CASSVGQGTTEAFF,-,TRBJ1-1,TRBV5-1,TRBD1
TGTGCCAGCTCACAACCCGGACTAGCCGGCGAGCAGTACTTC,CASSQPGLAGEQYF,-,TRBJ2-7,TRBV18,TRBD2
TGTGCCAGCAGCAAGTCGAACCAGGACAGCGACGCCGGGGAGCTGTTTTTT,CASSKSNQDSDAGELFF,-,TRBJ2-2,TRBV21-1,-
TGTGCCTGGAGTGTAAAAACAGGGTCGGCTTGGCTGTTTTTT,CAWSVKTGSAWLFF,-,TRBJ1-4,TRBV30,-
TGCGCCAGCAGCGGAGTCCCGACTAGGGGCTACACCTTC,CASSGVPTRGYTF,few,TRBJ1-2,TRBV5-1,-
TGTGCCAGCAGTTTGGGGGGATTCTACGAGCAGTACTTC,CASSLGGFYEQYF,once,TRBJ2-7,TRBV28,-
TGTGCCAGCAGTATTCGGAGGACAGGGGGACTTGAGACCCAGTACTTC,CASSIRRTGGLETQYF,once,TRBJ2-5,TRBV27,TRBD1
TGTGCCAGCAGCACCCTGACAGGAATGACAGATACGCAGTATTTT,CASSTLTGMTDTQYF,-,TRBJ2-3,TRBV9,-
TGTGCCAGTAGGCAGGGGGTTACAGATACGCAGTATTTT,CASRQGVTDTQYF,-,TRBJ2-3,TRBV19,TRBD1
TGTGCCAGCAGCTTAGGGACTAGCGGGAGTCTTGATACGCAGTATTTT,CASSLGTSGSLDTQYF,-,TRBJ2-3,TRBV7-6,TRBD2
TGTGCCAGCAGCCGTGAACAGGGGGCGAGGTATGGCTACACCTTC,CASSREQGARYGYTF,-,TRBJ1-2,TRBV6-5,TRBD1
TGTGCCTGGAGCCCGGGACAGGGTGCGGTTCATCAGCCCCAGCATTTT,CAWSPGQGAVHQPQHF,once,TRBJ1-5,TRBV30,TRBD1
TGTGCCAGCAGTTTAGGGGGAGGGCCTAAAGAGCAGTACTTC,CASSLGGGPKEQYF,-,TRBJ2-7,TRBV28,TRBD2
TGTGCCAGCAGCCAAGGTAGGATGGGACAGGCATCCGAGCAGTACTTC,CASSQGRMGQASEQYF,-,TRBJ2-7,TRBV3-1/TRBV3-2,TRBD1
TGTGCCAGCAGCGAGTTTGGGACAGTTTATAGCAATCAGCCCCAGCATTTT,CASSEFGTVYSNQPQHF,many,TRBJ1-5,TRBV6-2/TRBV6-3,TRBD1
TGTGCCAGCAGCTTACCGGGAGGTAATGGCTACACCTTC,CASSLPGGNGYTF,-,TRBJ1-2,TRBV7-3,-
TGTGCCAGCAGTCCTGACAGTTTCACTGAAGCTTTCTTT,CASSPDSFTEAFF,-,TRBJ1-1,TRBV6-5,-
TGTGCCAGCAGTTACGGTGGGGCGCGAGAGACCCAGTACTTC,CASSYGGARETQYF,-,TRBJ2-5,TRBV6-5,-
TGTGCCTGGAGTACGGCAGCGAATTCACCCCTCCACTTT,CAWSTAANSPLHF,-,TRBJ1-6,TRBV30,-
TGTGCCACCAGCAGAAGGGACAGGGAGTACGAGCAGTACTTC,CATSRRDREYEQYF,-,TRBJ2-7,TRBV15,TRBD1
TGTGCCAGCAGGGACAGCCCGATAAACACTGAAGCTTTCTTT,CASRDSPINTEAFF,-,TRBJ1-1,TRBV6-5,-
TGTGCCACAAACAGGGGGCAGGCTGAAGCTTTCTTT,CATNRGQAEAFF,-,TRBJ1-1,TRBV10-3,TRBD1
TGTGCCAGCAGCCCTAGTCCTGACACAGATACGCAGTATTTT,CASSPSPDTDTQYF,-,TRBJ2-3,TRBV7-3,-
TGTGCCACCCGAGTGGGACTCAGCTATGGCTACACCTTC,CATRVGLSYGYTF,-,TRBJ1-2,TRBV6-5,-
TGTGCCAGCAGCCAAGAGACAGGGGGCGCCACAGATACGCAGTATTTT,CASSQETGGATDTQYF,-,TRBJ2-3,TRBV9,TRBD1
TGCGCCAGCAGCAAACAGGGGCAGTACAATGAAAAACTGTTTTTT,CASSKQGQYNEKLFF,-,TRBJ1-4,TRBV10-2,TRBD1
TGTGCCAGTAGTATGGGGGCCTGGGCTTTCTTT,CASSMGAWAFF,-,TRBJ1-1,TRBV19,-
TGTGCCATCGGGGCAGGGGGCAATCAGCCCCAGCATTTT,CAIGAGGNQPQHF,-,TRBJ1-5,TRBV10-3,-
TGTGCCAGTAGTATAGGACCTAGCGCAGACTCAGATACGCAGTATTTT,CASSIGPSADSDTQYF,-,TRBJ2-3,TRBV19,-
TGCGCCAGCAGCTATTTAGCAGGAGGAGACAATGAGCAGTTCTTC,CASSYLAGGDNEQFF,-,TRBJ2-1,TRBV5-1,-
TGTGCCAGCAGCTTAGGGGCTAGCGGGGGGCAAGATACGCAGTATTTT,CASSLGASGGQDTQYF,-,TRBJ2-3,TRBV7-2,TRBD2
TGTGCCAGCAGCGCCACAGGGCTTGAGCAGTTCTTC,CASSATGLEQFF,-,TRBJ2-1,TRBV5-6,-
TGTGCCAGCAGTCCGGGACTAGCGGACCTCTACGAGCAGTACTTC,CASSPGLADLYEQYF,-,TRBJ2-7,TRBV6-5,TRBD2
TGTGCCAGCAGCTATGAGAGGAATGAGCAGTTCTTC,CASSYERNEQFF,once,TRBJ2-1,TRBV12-3/TRBV12-4,-
TGTGCCACCAGTGAGCGCGACAGGAAAGATACGCAGTATTTT,CATSERDRKDTQYF,few,TRBJ2-3,TRBV24-1,-
TGTGCCAGCAGCTTTTTAGGGGATCAGCCCCAGCATTTT,CASSFLGDQPQHF,-,TRBJ1-5,TRBV11-2,-
TGTGCCTGGATCGGGGAACGACTAGCGGGAGAGGGAAGGGGCCAAGAGACCCAGTACTTC,CAWIGERLAGEGRGQETQYF,-,TRBJ2-5,TRBV30,TRBD2
TGTGCCAGCAGTTTCCGCAGACTAGCGGGGGAAGCAGGGGAGCAGTACTTC,CASSFRRLAGEAGEQYF,-,TRBJ2-7,TRBV27,TRBD2
TGTGCCAGCAGTTTAAGGACTAGCAGATGGGGAGAGACCCAGTACTTC,CASSLRTSRWGETQYF,few,TRBJ2-5,TRBV6-6,TRBD2
TGCAGCGTCGTTTATGTAGACAGGCAGTTCTTC,CSVVYVDRQFF,-,TRBJ2-1,TRBV29-1,-
TGTGCCAGCAGCTCCGGGGGGAACGTAGGGCATGAAAAACTGTTTTTT,CASSSGGNVGHEKLFF,-,TRBJ1-4,TRBV5-4,-
TGTGCCAGCTATGCTCAGTCTAATTCACCCCTCCACTTT,CASYAQSNSPLHF,-,TRBJ1-6,TRBV18,-
TGTGCCACCAGTGATATCTACAGTGAGCAGTTCTTC,CATSDIYSEQFF,-,TRBJ2-1,TRBV24-1,-
TGTGCCACCAGTGAAACCGGGACAGGGGCATCTAACATTCAGTACTTC,CATSETGTGASNIQYF,-,TRBJ2-4,TRBV24-1,TRBD1
TGCAGCGTGGGACGGCTAGCGGGTGTGGAGGAGACCCAGTACTTC,CSVGRLAGVEETQYF,-,TRBJ2-5,TRBV29-1,TRBD2
TGTGCCAGCAGAGTTCGGGGGGGCACCGGGGAGCTGTTTTTT,CASRVRGGTGELFF,-,TRBJ2-2,TRBV2,TRBD2